Following are 17 T cell receptor beta chains from one sample sequenced in a study of blood T cell repertoires in COVID-19. Generated by immunoSEQ multiplex PCR, the TCRdb table keeps only in-frame clones and is missing some. This table holds 310,000 or so clones, roughly 87% found once. The specimen sequenced was PBMCs or T cells enriched from blood (not recorded which). These receptors all stem from a woman aged 30 to 39 who had recovered from COVID-19.

On this clone itself: The identical CDR3 is also encoded by other nucleotide sequences in the sample. V gene TRBV5-1 combines with J gene TRBJ1-1; 9 nucleotides align to TRBD1. J lost 6 bases, V lost 3 bases, and 6 bases had no gene match. This CDR3 comprises 14 residues. Looked up from germline, CDR1 is SGHRS and CDR2 is YFSETQ. CDR3 loop: CASSSGQGRAEAFF. The CDR3 DNA sequence: TGCGCCAGCAGCTCCGGACAGGGGAGGGCTGAAGCTTTCTTT.

This sequence joins TRBV19 and TRBJ1-1, with TRBD1 matching 8 bases. V shed 5 bases, J shed 4 bases, and the junction held 6 bases outside the gene matches. CDR1 is LNHDA and CDR2 is SQIVND in the germline V gene (reference sequence). The CDR3 length is 14 residues. The CDR3 is CASSAQGAVTEAFF. In nucleotides, the CDR3 is TGTGCCAGTAGTGCCCAGGGGGCAGTCACTGAAGCTTTCTTT.

V gene TRBV11-2 combines with J gene TRBJ2-1; possibly TRBD1 for D (6 bases). Germline V gene data show CDR1 as SGHAT and CDR2 as FQNNGV. Trimming took off 3 bases at V and 4 bases at J, with 16 bases between the two ends. There are 16 residues in the CDR3. CDR3 nucleotide sequence: TGTGCCAGCAGCTTTGCTACAGGGCTCACTTACAATGAGCAGTTCTTC. Amino acids: CASSFATGLTYNEQFF.

V is TRBV29-1 and J is TRBJ1-1, with 10 bases fitting TRBD1. V lost 6 bases to trimming and J lost 10 bases; unmatched junction nucleotides: 14. This CDR3 is built from 14 residues. Germline loops: CDR1 SQVTM, CDR2 ANQGSEA. CDR3 region: CSVKEGGQGLRAFF. The CDR3 DNA follows: TGCAGCGTAAAAGAAGGGGGACAGGGGCTTCGAGCTTTCTTT. Full variable domain (remainder filled in from reference TRBV29-1 and TRBJ1-1): SAVISQKPSRDICQRGTSLTIQCQVDSQVTMMFWYRQQPGQSLTLIATANQGSEATYESGFVIDKFPISRPNLTFSTLTVSNMSPEDSSIYLCSVKEGGQGLRAFFGQGTRLTVV.

The rearrangement links TRBV30 to TRBJ1-1; D gene ambiguous. The CDR3 loop spans 10 amino acids. Trimming left V 4 bases short and J 10 bases short, with 10 bases between. Germline CDR1 and CDR2: GTSNPN and SVGIG (reference sequence). CDR3 DNA sequence: TGTGCCTGGATTCGTGTCGGAGCTTTCTTT. Its protein product is CAWIRVGAFF.

The V and J genes are TRBV4-2 and TRBJ1-5, with D tentatively TRBD1 (6 bases). The CDR3 covers 13 residues. Trimming left V 3 bases short and J 4 bases short, with 7 bases between. Germline V gene data show CDR1 as LGHNA and CDR2 as YNFKEQ. DNA of the CDR3: TGTGCCAGCAGCCAGGACAGAAATCAGCCCCAGCATTTT. This codes for CASSQDRNQPQHF.

V usage is TRBV27 and J usage is TRBJ2-3; a possible D gene is TRBD2 (5 bases). Trimming cost V 3 bases and J 5 bases, with 15 bases left between them. The CDR3 has 15 residues. Germline-derived CDR1 and CDR2 are MNHEY and SMNVEV (reference sequence). DNA of the CDR3: TGTGCCAGCAGTTTTTCGCGGGCCAAAGGAGATACGCAGTATTTT. This sequence encodes CASSFSRAKGDTQYF.

The gene calls are TRBV4-2 and TRBJ1-1; D might be TRBD1 (6 bases). V lost 3 bases to trimming and J lost 2 bases, with 16 bases between them. The CDR3 length is 16 residues. CDR1 and CDR2 (germline): LGHNA, YNFKEQ. The CDR3 bases are TGTGCCAGCAGCCACCCCGGGTACAGGGATAACACTGAAGCTTTCTTT. Amino acid sequence: CASSHPGYRDNTEAFF.

The CDR3 DNA reads TGTGCCATCAGACCTACGGGGAACACTGAAGCTTTCTTT. Protein sequence: CAIRPTGNTEAFF. The chain recombines TRBV10-3 with TRBJ1-1; D is ambiguous. CDR3 length equals 13 residues. CDR1 and CDR2 (germline): ENHRY, SYGVKD. V was trimmed by 6 bases and J by 1 base, leaving 9 bases between them.

The CDR3 nucleotides are TGTGCCAGCTCACCTCTTACGACGGGTAGCTCTGGAAACACCATATATTTT. Translating gives CASSPLTTGSSGNTIYF. The chain combines TRBV18 with TRBJ1-3; D ambiguous. Germline values: CDR1 KGHSH, CDR2 LQKENI. The CDR3 has 17 residues. V was cut by 3 bases and J by 0 bases, with 15 bases left in between.

The CDR3: CASSTGPQGNTEAFF. CDR3 sequence (DNA): TGCGCCAGCAGTACAGGTCCTCAAGGGAACACTGAAGCTTTCTTT. The chain links TRBV10-2 to TRBJ1-1; possible D gene TRBD1, 5 bases. Germline CDR1 WSHSY, CDR2 SAAADI. The CDR3 consists of 15 residues. Trimming pared 5 bases from V and 1 base from J, leaving 14 bases between.

J is TRBJ1-3 and V is TRBV2; D is unresolved. Germline CDR1 and CDR2: SNHLY and FYNNEI. Deletions cut 7 bases from V and 0 bases from J, with 16 bases between. The CDR3 runs to 16 residues. CDR3 bases: TGTGCCAGCACTAGTTCCCGGTCTGGCTCTGGAAACACCATATATTTT. Residues: CASTSSRSGSGNTIYF.

This chain links TRBV29-1 with TRBJ2-3; D possibly corresponds to TRBD2 (5 bases). V dropped 5 bases and J dropped 4 bases, with 10 bases sitting between them. CDR1 SQVTM and CDR2 ANQGSEA come from the germline V gene. The CDR3 totals 12 residues. CDR3 sequence: CSVPLAPDTQYF. In DNA form, the CDR3 reads TGCAGCGTTCCCCTAGCCCCAGATACGCAGTATTTT.

The chain employs TRBV7-9 and TRBJ2-7; D ambiguous. Per germline, CDR1 SEHNR and CDR2 FQNEAQ (reference sequence). This CDR3 has 13 amino acids. The V gene lost 5 bases and the J gene lost 2 bases, with 10 bases spanning the gap. For the CDR3, the DNA is TGTGCCAGCAGCCCCCCCCCAACCTACGAGCAGTACTTC. Encoded protein: CASSPPPTYEQYF.

This chain connects TRBV6-5 to TRBJ2-7; 8 nucleotides agree with TRBD1. The trim removed 6 bases at V and 6 bases at J, leaving 10 bases unmatched. Germline V gene data show CDR1 as MNHEY and CDR2 as SVGAGI. The CDR3 spans 14 residues. The CDR3 DNA follows: TGTGCCAGCAGCCCCCGGACAGGGCTCCTCGAGCAGTACTTC. It yields the protein CASSPRTGLLEQYF.

The gene calls are TRBV7-6 and TRBJ2-1; TRBD2 is a possible D gene (5 bases). Trimming removed 2 bases at V and 9 bases at J, with 20 bases between. Germline lookup yields CDR1 SGHVS and CDR2 FNYEAQ. The CDR3 contains 16 residues. CDR3 bases: TGTGCCAGCAGCTTATACCCCCCGGACGGAGGCGGTGAGCAGTTCTTC. It translates to CASSLYPPDGGGEQFF.

The genes are TRBV27 and TRBJ1-2; 7 bases are a match to TRBD1. CDR1 is MNHEY and CDR2 is SMNVEV in the germline V gene (reference sequence). The CDR3 totals 14 residues. J gave up 5 bases and V 5 bases, and 8 bases lay outside the gene matches. Here the CDR3 DNA reads TGTGCCAGCAGTACCCGGACAGGACCTTATGGCTACACCTTC. Translating gives CASSTRTGPYGYTF.